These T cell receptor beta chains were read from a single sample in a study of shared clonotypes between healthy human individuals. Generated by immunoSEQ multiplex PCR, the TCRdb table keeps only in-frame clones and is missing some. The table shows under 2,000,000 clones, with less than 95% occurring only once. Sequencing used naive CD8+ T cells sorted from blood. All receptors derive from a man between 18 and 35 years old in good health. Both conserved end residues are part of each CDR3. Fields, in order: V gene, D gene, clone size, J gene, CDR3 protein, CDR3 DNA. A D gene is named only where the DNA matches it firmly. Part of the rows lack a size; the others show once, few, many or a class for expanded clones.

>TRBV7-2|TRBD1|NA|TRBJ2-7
CASSHEAGGNYEQYF
TGTGCCAGCAGCCATGAGGCAGGGGGCAACTACGAGCAGTACTTC
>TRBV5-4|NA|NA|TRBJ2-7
CASSISGSYEQYF
TGTGCCAGCAGCATATCGGGGTCCTACGAGCAGTACTTC
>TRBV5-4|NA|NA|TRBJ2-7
CASSPDGPLSYEQYF
TGTGCCAGCAGCCCGGACGGGCCGCTCTCCTACGAGCAGTACTTC
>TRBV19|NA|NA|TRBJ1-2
CASSPSVGWANYGYTF
TGTGCCAGTAGTCCTAGTGTCGGTTGGGCTAACTATGGCTACACCTTC
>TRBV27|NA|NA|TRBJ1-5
CASSLVMGSNQPQHF
TGTGCCAGCAGTTTGGTTATGGGGTCCAATCAGCCCCAGCATTTT
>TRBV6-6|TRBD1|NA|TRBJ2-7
CASSYPDRDHEQYF
TGTGCCAGCAGTTACCCGGACAGGGACCACGAGCAGTACTTC
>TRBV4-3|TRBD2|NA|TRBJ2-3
CASSQEEAVLAGDTDTQYF
TGCGCCAGCAGCCAAGAGGAGGCGGTACTAGCGGGGGACACAGATACGCAGTATTTT
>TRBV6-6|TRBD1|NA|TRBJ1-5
CASSNPTGGEDQPQHF
TGTGCCAGCAGTAACCCGACAGGGGGCGAGGATCAGCCCCAGCATTTT
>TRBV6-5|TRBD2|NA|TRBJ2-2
CASSYGTSAGELFF
TGTGCCAGCAGTTACGGGACTAGCGCCGGGGAGCTGTTTTTT
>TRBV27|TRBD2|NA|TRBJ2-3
CASSPMTSGRDTQYF
TGTGCCAGCAGTCCCATGACTAGCGGGAGAGATACGCAGTATTTT
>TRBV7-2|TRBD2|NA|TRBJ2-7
CASSLLAGVYEQYF
TGTGCCAGCAGCTTGCTAGCGGGAGTGTACGAGCAGTACTTC
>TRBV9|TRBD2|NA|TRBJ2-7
CASSVNSGPAYEQYF
TGTGCCAGCAGCGTCAATAGCGGGCCAGCCTACGAGCAGTACTTC
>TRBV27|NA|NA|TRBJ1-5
CASSLGAGSQPQHF
TGTGCCAGCAGTTTGGGGGCAGGCAGTCAGCCCCAGCATTTT
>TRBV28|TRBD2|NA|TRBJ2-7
CASSFSGGPYEQYF
TGTGCCAGCAGTTTTAGCGGGGGCCCCTACGAGCAGTACTTC
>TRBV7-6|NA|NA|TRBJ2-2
CASSFPGELFF
TGTGCCAGCAGCTTTCCCGGGGAGCTGTTTTTT
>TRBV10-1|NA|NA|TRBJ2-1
CASSPDLSSYNEQFF
TGCGCCAGCAGTCCGGACCTTAGCTCCTACAATGAGCAGTTCTTC
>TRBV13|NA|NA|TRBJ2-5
CASSLKMGETQYF
TGTGCCAGCAGCTTAAAGATGGGGGAGACCCAGTACTTC
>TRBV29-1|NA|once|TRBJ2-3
CSVDSGSYTDTQYF
TGCAGCGTTGATTCCGGATCTTACACAGATACGCAGTATTTT
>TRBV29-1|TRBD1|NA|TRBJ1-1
CSVETGGTEAFF
TGCAGCGTTGAAACAGGGGGCACTGAAGCTTTCTTT
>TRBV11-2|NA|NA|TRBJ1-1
CASSARRNTEAFF
TGTGCCAGCAGCGCTAGGCGGAACACTGAAGCTTTCTTT
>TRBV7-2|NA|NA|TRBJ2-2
CASSLYGGPTGELFF
TGTGCCAGCAGCTTATACGGAGGCCCCACCGGGGAGCTGTTTTTT
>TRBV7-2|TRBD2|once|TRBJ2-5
CASSKGLPPQETQYF
TGTGCCAGCAGCAAGGGACTACCACCCCAAGAGACCCAGTACTTC
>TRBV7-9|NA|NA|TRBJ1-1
CASSLDRMNTEAFF
TGTGCCAGCAGCCTCGACAGGATGAACACTGAAGCTTTCTTT
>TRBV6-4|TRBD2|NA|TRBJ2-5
CANVRGEETQYF
TGTGCCAACGTGCGGGGGGAAGAGACCCAGTACTTC
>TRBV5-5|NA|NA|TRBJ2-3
CASSFGDTQYF
TGTGCCAGCAGCTTTGGGGATACGCAGTATTTT
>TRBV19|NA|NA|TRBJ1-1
CASSISMNTEAFF
TGTGCCAGTAGTATCTCGATGAACACTGAAGCTTTCTTT
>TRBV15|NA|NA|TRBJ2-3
CATSRDPSGERSTDTQYF
TGTGCCACCAGCAGAGATCCGTCTGGGGAAAGGAGCACAGATACGCAGTATTTT
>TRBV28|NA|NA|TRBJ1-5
CAARGIDSNQPQHF
TGTGCCGCCCGAGGTATTGATAGCAATCAGCCCCAGCATTTT
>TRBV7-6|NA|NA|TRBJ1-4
CASSLVRDANEKLFF
TGTGCCAGCAGCTTAGTTAGGGACGCTAATGAAAAACTGTTTTTT
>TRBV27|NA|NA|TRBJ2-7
CASSHPGLRYEQYF
TGTGCCAGCAGCCACCCCGGGTTACGTTACGAGCAGTACTTC
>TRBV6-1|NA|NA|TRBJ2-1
CASSDLRPYNEQFF
TGTGCCAGCAGTGATTTGAGACCCTACAATGAGCAGTTCTTC
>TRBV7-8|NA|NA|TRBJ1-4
CASSPLPGGGLGEKLFF
TGTGCCAGCAGCCCGCTACCCGGGGGGGGCCTCGGGGAAAAACTGTTTTTT
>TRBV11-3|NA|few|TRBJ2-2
CASSLNTGELFF
TGTGCCAGCAGCTTGAACACCGGGGAGCTGTTTTTT
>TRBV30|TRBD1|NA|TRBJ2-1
CAWSATGGEQFF
TGTGCCTGGAGTGCTACAGGGGGTGAGCAGTTCTTC
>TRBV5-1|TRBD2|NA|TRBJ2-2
CASSSGVAGGTTGELFF
TGCGCCAGCAGCTCGGGAGTAGCGGGGGGGACCACCGGGGAGCTGTTTTTT
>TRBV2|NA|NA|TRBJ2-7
CASSEGRGSSYEQYF
TGTGCCAGCAGTGAAGGGAGGGGGAGCTCCTACGAGCAGTACTTC
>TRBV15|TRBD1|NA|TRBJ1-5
CATSRVYEGAQPQHF
TGTGCCACCAGCAGAGTATATGAGGGGGCCCAGCCCCAGCATTTT
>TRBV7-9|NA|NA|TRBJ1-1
CASSWQGSEAFF
TGTGCCAGCAGTTGGCAGGGGTCTGAAGCTTTCTTT
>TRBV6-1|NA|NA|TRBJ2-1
CASSETSYNEQFF
TGTGCCAGCAGTGAGACCTCCTACAATGAGCAGTTCTTC
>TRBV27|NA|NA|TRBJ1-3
CANSLLGEDRGPGNTIYF
TGTGCCAACAGTTTATTAGGGGAAGACAGAGGGCCTGGAAACACCATATATTTT
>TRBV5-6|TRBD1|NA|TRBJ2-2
CASSGERDRNTGELFF
TGTGCCAGCAGCGGAGAACGGGACAGGAACACCGGGGAGCTGTTTTTT
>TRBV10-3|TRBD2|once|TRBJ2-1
CAISWTSPYNEQFF
TGTGCCATCAGCTGGACTAGCCCTTACAATGAGCAGTTCTTC
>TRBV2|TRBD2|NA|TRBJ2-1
CASSFRDYLSNEQFF
TGTGCCAGCAGTTTCCGGGACTACCTATCCAATGAGCAGTTCTTC
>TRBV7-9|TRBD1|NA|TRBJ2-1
CASSLEGQQIWGEQFF
TGTGCCAGCAGCTTAGAGGGACAGCAAATTTGGGGTGAGCAGTTCTTC
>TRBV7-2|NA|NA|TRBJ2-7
CASSLGAPAEQYF
TGTGCCAGCAGCCTAGGGGCCCCGGCGGAGCAGTACTTC